This T cell receptor (beta chain) is drawn from a study of control samples from healthy donors and cancer patients. Sequencing was performed with immunoSEQ multiplex PCR; in TCRdb, only in-frame clones are kept and a portion is missing. The table records 150,000 to 200,000 clones, approximately 95% of them present only once. The CDR3 is 13 residues long. Per germline, CDR1 WSHSY and CDR2 SAAADI. V was clipped by 6 bases and J by 4 bases; unmatched bases: 3. V and J are TRBV10-2 and TRBJ2-3, with TRBD1 matching 8 bases. The sequence derives from a man in his late teens or twenties in good health. Specimen: blood. This chain's CDR3 is CASSGQGPDTQYF. As DNA, the CDR3 is TGCGCCAGCAGCGGACAGGGTCCAGATACGCAGTATTTT.